Included here is one TCR beta chain sequence, with context. There are 20 residues in the CDR3. Germline trimming cut 3 bases from V and 7 bases from J; bases unmatched to any gene: 18. Germline V gene data show CDR1 as SGHRS and CDR2 as YFSETQ. The data were obtained in a study of blood T cell repertoires in COVID-19. Study-wide context: Some COVID-19 samples were acute and others convalescent; all came from the United States, Italy and Spain.

Seattle-derived patients entered the study during active infection and were followed longitudinally. Original data processing: Using reference gene primer amplification, nucleated cell counts were estimated. TCRdb keeps only in-frame clones here, not all; method: immunoSEQ multiplex PCR. The V and J calls and clone size were taken over from that table, and D and trimming were inferred from the DNA. The table records some 300,000 clones, about 90% of them present only once. The sequence was collected from a woman aged 45-65 years with COVID-19, enrolled during active disease. Sequenced sample: peripheral blood. The rearrangement joins TRBV5-1 to TRBJ2-1; 14 bases match TRBD2. The CDR3 here is CASSSGTLGTSGSLGNEQFF. The CDR3 DNA sequence: TGCGCCAGCAGCTCCGGGACACTTGGGACTAGCGGGAGTTTGGGGAATGAGCAGTTCTTC.